This T cell receptor beta chain was profiled in a study of control samples from healthy donors and cancer patients. Germline CDR1 and CDR2: SNHLY and FYNNEI. Trimming took off 3 bases at V and 2 bases at J, with 14 bases between the two ends. CDR3 length equals 15 residues. Data came from immunoSEQ multiplex PCR; TCRdb stores just in-frame clones and leaves some out. The sample yields some 150,000 clones, 93% seen once. The specimen was blood. The TCR sequence derives from a man over 45 in good health. The gene calls are TRBV2 and TRBJ2-7; D is perhaps TRBD1 (7 bases). CDR3 amino acids: CASSEQQGGPYEQYF. DNA of the CDR3: TGTGCCAGCAGTGAGCAGCAGGGGGGTCCCTACGAGCAGTACTTC.